Each of the 14 T cell receptor beta chains below was sequenced from the same sample in a study of radiotherapy plus CTLA-4 blockade in lung cancer. Profiled with immunoSEQ multiplex PCR; TCRdb holds only in-frame clones, not every one. The profile covers about 87,000 clones, with around 90% appearing a single time and over 15% taken by the ten largest. Here the sequenced sample was peripheral blood, taken from a patient treated with radiotherapy plus ipilimumab. The receptors were gathered from a human donor with non-small cell lung cancer that progressed on radiotherapy plus ipilimumab.

The chain joins TRBV5-6 to TRBJ1-5, with D perhaps TRBD1 (6 bases). The CDR3 is 19 residues long. The germline V and J ends were trimmed by 0 bases and 0 bases, with 19 bases remaining between them. The germline V gene has CDR1 SGHDT and CDR2 YYEEEE. The CDR3 DNA reads as TGTGCCAGCAGCTTGGGCGGGACACTCGAGCTTTATAGCAATCAGCCCCAGCATTTT. Translating gives CASSLGGTLELYSNQPQHF.

The chain employs TRBV27 and TRBJ1-6, with 12 bases identical to TRBD1. Trimming removed 3 bases from V and 7 bases from J; junction bases left unmatched: 4. The CDR3 is 16 amino acids. Germline CDR1 MNHEY, CDR2 SMNVEV (reference sequence). In DNA, the CDR3 is TGTGCCAGCAGTTTTCGGGGACAGGGGGCCAATTCACCCCTCCACTTT. Protein product: CASSFRGQGANSPLHF.

The chain combines TRBV2 with TRBJ2-2, with 10 nucleotides matching TRBD2. CDR3 length equals 13 residues. V was pared by 8 bases and J by 7 bases, with 4 bases of the junction left unmatched. CDR1 and CDR2 (germline): SNHLY, FYNNEI. The chain's CDR3 is CASRAGGHGELFF. For the CDR3, the DNA is TGTGCCAGCCGAGCGGGGGGGCACGGGGAGCTGTTTTTT. The full variable domain, completed using reference TRBV2 and TRBJ2-2, is EPEVTQTPSHQVTQMGQEVILRCVPISNHLYFYWYRQILGQKVEFLVSFYNNEISEKSEIFDDQFSVERPDGSNFTLKIRSTKLEDSAMYFCASRAGGHGELFFGEGSRLTVL.

The chain is built from TRBV7-9 and TRBJ2-3; 13 nucleotides line up with TRBD2. The trim removed 5 bases at V and 5 bases at J, leaving 7 bases unmatched. The germline V gene has CDR1 SEHNR and CDR2 FQNEAQ (reference sequence). The CDR3 extends over 16 amino acids. The CDR3 here is CASSRRTSGSVDTQYF. The CDR3 region has the DNA TGTGCCAGCAGCCGTCGGACTAGCGGGAGCGTAGATACGCAGTATTTT.

J is TRBJ1-5 and V is TRBV4-2; D unclear. Deletions cut 1 base from V and 2 bases from J, with 12 bases between. The CDR3 is 16 amino acids. From germline, CDR1 is LGHNA and CDR2 YNFKEQ. The CDR3 region has the DNA TGTGCCAGCAGCCAAGGGCCCGTGGGCGGCAATCAGCCCCAGCATTTT. This gives the protein CASSQGPVGGNQPQHF.

V is TRBV5-4 and J is TRBJ2-2, with D hard to call. Germline V gives CDR1 SGHNT, CDR2 YYREEE (reference sequence). The V and J ends lost 2 bases and 2 bases respectively, with 7 bases between them. The CDR3 is made up of 14 amino acids. The CDR3 here is CASSLKENTGELFF. The CDR3 coding sequence is TGTGCCAGCAGCTTAAAGGAAAACACCGGGGAGCTGTTTTTT.

This clone was found once. The CDR3 here is CASTTSSYNEQFF. The DNA of the CDR3 is TGTGCCAGTACGACTAGCTCCTACAATGAGCAGTTCTTC. This chain links TRBV19 with TRBJ2-1; D is perhaps TRBD2 (6 bases). The CDR3 extends over 13 amino acids. Germline V gene lookup returns CDR1 LNHDA and CDR2 SQIVND (reference sequence). V shed 7 bases and J shed 0 bases, with 7 bases lying between them.

This clone was recorded only once. This CDR3 is CASIRNDGWVNTEAFF. CDR3 nucleotides: TGTGCCAGTATAAGAAATGACGGCTGGGTGAACACTGAAGCTTTCTTT. The chain employs TRBV19 and TRBJ1-1, with D unresolved. Germline V lookup: CDR1 LNHDA, CDR2 SQIVND (reference sequence). The CDR3 loop spans 16 amino acids. V gave up 7 bases and J gave up 0 bases, with 18 bases separating them.

V gene TRBV6-4 combines with J gene TRBJ1-2; a weak D match, TRBD1 (5 bases). Germline assignment: CDR1 MRHNA and CDR2 SNTAGT. Deletions cut 6 bases from V and 1 base from J, with 15 bases between. This CDR3 contains 15 residues. The CDR3 DNA is TGTGCCAGCAGGAAAACAGGAACTCTTAACTATGGCTACACCTTC. It is translated as CASRKTGTLNYGYTF.

V gene TRBV7-2 combines with J gene TRBJ2-3, with D perhaps TRBD1 or TRBD2 (5 bases each). The CDR3 has 15 residues. Germline CDR1 and CDR2: SGHTA and FQGNSA. Between the trimmed V and J ends, which lost 2 bases and 2 bases, there was a span of 11 bases. The CDR3: CASSLWGTPTDTQYF. The CDR3 nucleotides are TGTGCCAGCAGCTTATGGGGGACCCCCACAGATACGCAGTATTTT. Drawing the rest from reference TRBV7-2 and TRBJ2-3, the complete variable domain is GAGVSQSPSNKVTEKGKDVELRCDPISGHTALYWYRQSLGQGLEFLIYFQGNSAPDKSGLPSDRFSAERTGGSVSTLTIQRTQQEDSAVYLCASSLWGTPTDTQYFGPGTRLTVL.

In this sample, this clone turned up once. The chain has TRBV18 and TRBJ1-5, with 8 bases lining up with TRBD1. J gave up 0 bases and V 6 bases, and 4 bases lay outside the gene matches. The CDR3 is made up of 15 amino acids. Germline V gives CDR1 KGHSH, CDR2 LQKENI. CDR3 coding DNA: TGTGCCAGCTCCCTGACAGGGGATAGCAATCAGCCCCAGCATTTT. Amino acids: CASSLTGDSNQPQHF.

This chain uses TRBV10-2 with TRBJ2-3; 11 nucleotides align to TRBD2. V trimming: 5 bases; J trimming: 4 bases; junction bases outside the gene matches: 11. Germline loops: CDR1 WSHSY, CDR2 SAAADI. The CDR3 length is 17 residues. The DNA of the CDR3 is TGCGCCAGCAGTATCGGGACTAGCGGAGGTGGGTCAGATACGCAGTATTTT. It is translated as CASSIGTSGGGSDTQYF.

The chain recombines TRBV18 with TRBJ1-5; 8 bases match TRBD1. The trim removed 1 base at V and 6 bases at J, leaving 5 bases unmatched. CDR1 KGHSH and CDR2 LQKENI come from the germline V gene. The CDR3 consists of 15 residues. Here the CDR3 DNA reads TGTGCCAGCTCACCACAGGCAGGGGGCTCTCAGCCCCAGCATTTT. Protein product: CASSPQAGGSQPQHF.

V is TRBV10-2 and J is TRBJ2-4; D is unclear. Trimming took off 8 bases at V and 6 bases at J, with 14 bases between the two ends. The CDR3 has 13 amino acids. From germline, CDR1 is WSHSY and CDR2 SAAADI. CDR3 loop: CASAMAGTNIQYF. The DNA for the CDR3 is TGCGCCAGCGCTATGGCAGGTACAAACATTCAGTACTTC.